What follows are 28 T cell receptor beta chains derived from one specimen sequenced in a study of siplizumab effects on memory and regulatory T cells. Sequenced by immunoSEQ multiplex PCR; TCRdb stores in-frame clones only, minus some. Counted here are some 99,000 clones, 92% occurring once; the ten biggest clones make up 0.75%. The sample taken for sequencing was Tregs sorted from blood. Receptor source: a human donor in good health.

The sample holds one count of this clone. This rearrangement joins TRBV7-8 to TRBJ2-1, with 7 bases matching TRBD2. Germline V gene lookup returns CDR1 SGHVS and CDR2 FQNEAQ. Unmatched junction bases numbered 10, after V lost 1 base and J lost 7 bases. The CDR3 is made up of 16 amino acids. CDR3 nucleotide sequence: TGTGCCAGCAGCTTAGGGTGGACGGGGGGAGGTAATGAGCAGTTCTTC. It translates to CASSLGWTGGGNEQFF.

The chain joins TRBV9 to TRBJ1-6, with D uncertain. Germline-derived CDR1 and CDR2 are SGDLS and YYNGEE. The CDR3 is made up of 13 amino acids. Trimming cost V 3 bases and J 11 bases, with 12 bases left between them. The chain's CDR3 is CASSGGYRAPLHF. In DNA form, the CDR3 reads TGTGCCAGCAGCGGAGGATACAGAGCACCCCTCCACTTT.

V usage is TRBV6-6 and J usage is TRBJ2-3; TRBD2 might be the D (7 bases). The V gene's germline CDR1 is MNHNY and CDR2 SVGAGI (reference sequence). V was clipped by 4 bases and J by 3 bases, with 14 bases between them. The length of the CDR3 is 15 residues. The CDR3 nucleotides are TGTGCCAGCAGTTTAAGGGGAGGGGGGACAGATACGCAGTATTTT. Amino acid sequence: CASSLRGGGTDTQYF.

The genes are TRBV7-8 and TRBJ1-3; weak D call: TRBD1 (6 bases). Germline-derived CDR1 and CDR2 are SGHVS and FQNEAQ. This CDR3 spans 16 amino acids. The V and J ends lost 5 bases and 4 bases respectively, with 18 bases between them. Here the CDR3 reads CASSLWPGGLGNTIYF. CDR3 nucleotide sequence: TGTGCCAGCAGCCTTTGGCCCGGGGGGCTGGGAAACACCATATATTTT.

The V gene is TRBV18, the J gene TRBJ2-1; 9 bases are shared with TRBD2. CDR1 and CDR2 (germline): KGHSH, LQKENI. V shed 1 base, J shed 5 bases, and the junction held 6 bases outside the gene matches. The CDR3 contains 16 residues. The CDR3 loop is CASSPRRLADNNEQFF. The CDR3 region has the DNA TGTGCCAGCTCACCACGGAGACTAGCGGATAACAATGAGCAGTTCTTC.

The J gene is TRBJ1-5, the V gene TRBV10-1; TRBD1 is a possible D gene (6 bases). From germline, CDR1 is WNHNN and CDR2 SYGVQD (reference sequence). Trimming removed 6 bases at V and 0 bases at J, with 21 bases between. The CDR3 has 18 residues. For the CDR3, the DNA is TGCGCCAGCAGCTGGGACTTTTTAAAGGGGGTTAGCAATCAGCCCCAGCATTTT. Protein sequence: CASSWDFLKGVSNQPQHF.

This chain joins TRBV6-5 and TRBJ2-7; TRBD1 might be the D (6 bases). The ends were cut back, 5 bases at V and 1 base at J, with 12 bases in the middle. CDR1 and CDR2 from the germline V gene are MNHEY and SVGAGI. The CDR3 length is 14 residues. This chain's CDR3 is CASSRARGSYEQYF. Written as DNA, the CDR3 is TGTGCCAGCAGTCGAGCTAGGGGGTCCTACGAGCAGTACTTC.

In nucleotides, the CDR3 is TGTGCCATCAGTGAGTCAATGGGACAGCAAGAGACCCAGTACTTC. Translated, it gives CAISESMGQQETQYF. This chain joins TRBV10-3 and TRBJ2-5; 7 positions agree with TRBD1. The CDR3 totals 15 residues. Germline lookup yields CDR1 ENHRY and CDR2 SYGVKD. The ends lost 0 bases at V and 2 bases at J; junction bases unmatched: 3.

The chain couples TRBV5-1 to TRBJ2-3, with 10 bases aligning to TRBD1. Germline CDR1 SGHRS, CDR2 YFSETQ. The CDR3 spans 14 residues. With 3 bases clipped from V and 3 bases from J, the junction kept 1 base outside the gene matches. As DNA, the CDR3 is TGCGCCAGCAGCTCGGGACAGGGGACAGATACGCAGTATTTT. It encodes CASSSGQGTDTQYF.

V usage is TRBV11-3 and J usage is TRBJ2-5, with D unclear. The CDR3 covers 13 residues. CDR1 and CDR2 (germline): SGHNT, YENEEA. Trimming removed 1 base at V and 7 bases at J, with 10 bases between. In DNA form, the CDR3 reads TGTGCCAGCAGCTTAGGTCCATTGGGGACCCAGTACTTC. The encoded protein is CASSLGPLGTQYF.

The chain has TRBV11-2 and TRBJ1-6; no firm D call. The length of the CDR3 is 13 residues. The V end was cut by 0 bases, the J end by 14 bases, with 11 bases between. In germline, CDR1 is SGHAT, CDR2 FQNNGV. CDR3 sequence (DNA): TGTGCCAGCAGCTTAGACGGGCATCCCACCCTCCACTTT. It encodes CASSLDGHPTLHF.

V gene TRBV7-3 combines with J gene TRBJ2-1, with 10 nucleotides matching TRBD2. CDR3 length: 14 residues. J gave up 9 bases and V 4 bases, and 6 bases lay outside the gene matches. In germline, CDR1 is SGHTA, CDR2 FQGTGA. This CDR3 reads CASSSLAGEGEQFF. DNA for the CDR3: TGTGCCAGCAGCTCCCTAGCGGGAGAAGGTGAGCAGTTCTTC.

V gene TRBV2 combines with J gene TRBJ2-5, with 12 bases aligning to TRBD2. V lost 4 bases and J lost 4; bases outside the gene matches: 7. Germline assignment: CDR1 SNHLY and CDR2 FYNNEI. This CDR3 has 16 residues. The CDR3 coding sequence is TGTGCCAGCAGTGCGACTAGCGGGGGTATGGGAGAGACCCAGTACTTC. It translates to CASSATSGGMGETQYF.

This clone came up once. V is TRBV18 and J is TRBJ1-2, with D possibly TRBD1 on 5 matching bases. V was pared by 3 bases and J by 5 bases, with 16 bases between. This CDR3 has 15 amino acids. The germline V gene encodes CDR1 KGHSH and CDR2 LQKENI. The CDR3 DNA follows: TGTGCCAGCTCACCCATCATCGGGGGATATTATGGCTACACCTTC. Amino acids: CASSPIIGGYYGYTF.

The gene calls are TRBV6-1 and TRBJ1-5; D call uncertain. The germline gives CDR1 MNHNS, CDR2 SASEGT. The V and J ends lost 5 bases and 9 bases respectively, with 8 bases between them. The CDR3 spans 11 residues. The CDR3 loop is CASSFPGPQHF. The DNA for the CDR3 is TGTGCCAGCAGTTTCCCAGGGCCCCAGCATTTT.

The chain has TRBV21-1 and TRBJ1-2; the table's D call TRBD1 went unverified against the DNA. TRBV21-1 is tagged as a pseudogene. The CDR3 covers 15 residues. CDR3 sequence: CASKGLRGLNYGYTF. CDR3 nucleotide sequence: TGTGCCAGCAAGGGACTCAGGGGGCTAAACTATGGCTACACCTTC.

The V and J genes are TRBV28 and TRBJ2-3; D assignment may be TRBD1 or TRBD2 (5 bases each). The V gene's germline CDR1 is MDHEN and CDR2 SYDVKM. CDR3 length: 16 amino acids. V gave up 7 bases and J gave up 2 bases, with 19 bases separating them. The chain's CDR3 is CASNGPGPLLTDTQYF. The DNA for the CDR3 is TGTGCCAGCAACGGACCGGGACCCCTACTCACAGATACGCAGTATTTT.

This chain uses TRBV12-5 with TRBJ2-3, with D uncertain. V was trimmed by 6 bases and J by 5 bases, leaving 12 bases between them. The germline CDR1 and CDR2 sequences are LGHNT and FRNRAP. The CDR3 totals 13 residues. CDR3 nucleotides: TGTGCTAGTGGCTCCGTTGTTGGAGATACGCAGTATTTT. Translation gives CASGSVVGDTQYF. Full variable domain (remainder filled in from reference TRBV12-5 and TRBJ2-3): DARVTQTPRHKVTEMGQEVTMRCQPILGHNTVFWYRQTMMQGLELLAYFRNRAPLDDSGMPKDRFSAEMPDATLATLKIQPSEPRDSAVYFCASGSVVGDTQYFGPGTRLTVL.

This clone showed up just a few times. V is TRBV6-1 and J is TRBJ1-1, with D possibly matching TRBD1 (6 bases). Trimming took 5 bases from V and 5 from J, leaving 12 bases between them. Germline V lookup: CDR1 MNHNS, CDR2 SASEGT. The CDR3 has 13 amino acids. The CDR3 spells CASSWTVGTEAFF. In DNA form, the CDR3 reads TGTGCCAGCAGTTGGACAGTGGGGACTGAAGCTTTCTTT.

The rearrangement joins TRBV7-2 to TRBJ1-2, with D possibly matching TRBD1 (6 bases). The germline V gene encodes CDR1 SGHTA and CDR2 FQGNSA. This CDR3 contains 13 residues. V was cut by 5 bases and J by 0 bases, with 7 bases left in between. CDR3 bases: TGTGCCAGCAGCCGGGACACTAACTATGGCTACACCTTC. Translation: CASSRDTNYGYTF.

This clone showed up just once. The rearrangement joins TRBV23-1 to TRBJ2-7, with D unresolved. TRBV23-1 is flagged as an ORF with uncertain function. The CDR3 covers 15 residues. V was shortened by 2 bases and J by 2 bases, with 13 bases between the two germline ends. CDR3 DNA sequence: TGCGCCAGCAGTCAAACCAGTTTTTCCCCCTACGAGCAGTACTTC. Its translation: CASSQTSFSPYEQYF.

This clone was seen only once. V and J are TRBV4-1 and TRBJ1-1, with 7 bases lining up with TRBD1. The length of the CDR3 is 14 residues. After removal of 6 bases from V and 6 bases from J, the junction contained 10 bases not matched to a gene. Germline V gene sequence: CDR1 MGHRA, CDR2 YSYEKL. In DNA, the CDR3 is TGCGCCAGCAGACTCCATTCCAGGGGGTCTGAAGCTTTCTTT. It yields the protein CASRLHSRGSEAFF.

This chain uses TRBV6-6 with TRBJ2-3; D may be TRBD2 (5 bases). The CDR3 is 13 residues long. V lost 4 bases and J lost 3, with 8 bases in between. Germline assignment: CDR1 MNHNY and CDR2 SVGAGI (reference sequence). DNA for the CDR3: TGTGCCAGCAGTTCCCCGGGGACAGATACGCAGTATTTT. Encoded protein: CASSSPGTDTQYF.

The rearrangement links TRBV5-1 to TRBJ2-3; 7 nucleotides agree with TRBD2. Germline values: CDR1 SGHRS, CDR2 YFSETQ. The CDR3 has 13 amino acids. With 2 bases clipped from V and 5 bases from J, the junction kept 2 bases outside the gene matches. The CDR3 DNA is TGCGCCAGCAGCTTCATAGCGGGAGATACGCAGTATTTT. Residues: CASSFIAGDTQYF. The full variable domain, rest sourced from reference TRBV5-1 and TRBJ2-3, is KAGVTQTPRYLIKTRGQQVTLSCSPISGHRSVSWYQQTPGQGLQFLFEYFSETQRNKGNFPGRFSGRQFSNSRSEMNVSTLELGDSALYLCASSFIAGDTQYFGPGTRLTVL.

The gene calls are TRBV2 and TRBJ1-4; no definite D call. Germline values: CDR1 SNHLY, CDR2 FYNNEI. This CDR3 is built from 14 residues. Trimming shortened V by 7 bases and J by 3 bases, and 12 bases separated the two germline ends. CDR3 sequence reads: CASMEGWANEKLFF. Written as DNA, the CDR3 is TGTGCCAGCATGGAGGGCTGGGCTAATGAAAAACTGTTTTTT.

The chain recombines TRBV11-2 with TRBJ1-2; TRBD1 is a possible D gene (5 bases). There are 16 residues in the CDR3. Germline CDR1 is SGHAT and CDR2 is FQNNGV. Deletions cut 5 bases from V and 4 bases from J, with 20 bases between. In nucleotides, the CDR3 is TGTGCCAGCAGCCCCCGCGGAGGGGTACTTTTCTATGGCTACACCTTC. Protein sequence: CASSPRGGVLFYGYTF.

J is TRBJ1-3 and V is TRBV6-6; the D is unclear. V shed 6 bases and J shed 1 base, with 13 bases lying between them. This CDR3 comprises 15 residues. Germline V gene sequence: CDR1 MNHNY, CDR2 SVGAGI (reference sequence). This CDR3 is CASSDKGFSGNTIYF. CDR3 nucleotide sequence: TGTGCCAGCAGCGATAAGGGTTTTTCTGGAAACACCATATATTTT.

This clone was seen only a few times. The rearrangement joins TRBV5-1 to TRBJ2-5, with 7 bases that match TRBD2. J gave up 5 bases and V 1 base, and 5 bases lay outside the gene matches. The CDR3 totals 14 residues. Germline assignment: CDR1 SGHRS and CDR2 YFSETQ. This chain's CDR3 is CASSLFGEGETQYF. The DNA for the CDR3 is TGCGCCAGCAGCTTGTTTGGGGAGGGGGAGACCCAGTACTTC.